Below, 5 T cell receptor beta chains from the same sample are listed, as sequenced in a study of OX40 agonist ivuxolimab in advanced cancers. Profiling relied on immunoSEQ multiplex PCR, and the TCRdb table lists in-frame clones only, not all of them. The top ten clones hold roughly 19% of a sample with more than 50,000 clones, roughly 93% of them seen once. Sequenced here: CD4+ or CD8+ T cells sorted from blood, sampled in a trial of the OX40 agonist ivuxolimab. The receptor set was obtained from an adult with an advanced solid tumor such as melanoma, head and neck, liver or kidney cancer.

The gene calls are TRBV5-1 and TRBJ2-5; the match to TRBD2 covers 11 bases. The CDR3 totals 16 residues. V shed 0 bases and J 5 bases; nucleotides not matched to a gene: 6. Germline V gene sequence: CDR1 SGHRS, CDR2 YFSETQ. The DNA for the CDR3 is TGCGCCAGCAGCTTGGAACTAGCGGGAGTGCAGGAGACCCAGTACTTC. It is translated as CASSLELAGVQETQYF.

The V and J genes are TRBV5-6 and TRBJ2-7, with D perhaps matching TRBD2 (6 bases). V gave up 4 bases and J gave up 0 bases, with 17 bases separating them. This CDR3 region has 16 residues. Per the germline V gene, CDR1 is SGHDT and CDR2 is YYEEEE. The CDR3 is CASSPEGLYSSYEQYF. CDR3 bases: TGTGCCAGCAGCCCCGAGGGACTTTACAGCTCCTACGAGCAGTACTTC. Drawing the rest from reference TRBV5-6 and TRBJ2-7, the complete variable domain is DAGVTQSPTHLIKTRGQQVTLRCSPKSGHDTVSWYQQALGQGPQFIFQYYEEEERQRGNFPDRFSGHQFPNYSSELNVNALLLGDSALYLCASSPEGLYSSYEQYFGPGTRLTVT.

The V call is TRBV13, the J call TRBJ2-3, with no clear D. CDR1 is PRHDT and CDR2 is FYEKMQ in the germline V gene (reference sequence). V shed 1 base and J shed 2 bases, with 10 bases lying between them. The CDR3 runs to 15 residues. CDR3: CASSLVGTDTDTQYF. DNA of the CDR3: TGTGCCAGCAGCTTAGTCGGCACAGACACAGATACGCAGTATTTT.

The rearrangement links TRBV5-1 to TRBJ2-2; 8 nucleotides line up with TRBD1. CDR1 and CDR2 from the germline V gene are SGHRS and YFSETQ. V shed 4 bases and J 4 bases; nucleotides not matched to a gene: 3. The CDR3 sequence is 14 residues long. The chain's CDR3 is CASSPDRVTGELFF. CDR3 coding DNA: TGCGCCAGCAGCCCGGACAGGGTCACCGGGGAGCTGTTTTTT. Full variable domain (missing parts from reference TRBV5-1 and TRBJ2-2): KAGVTQTPRYLIKTRGQQVTLSCSPISGHRSVSWYQQTPGQGLQFLFEYFSETQRNKGNFPGRFSGRQFSNSRSEMNVSTLELGDSALYLCASSPDRVTGELFFGEGSRLTVL.

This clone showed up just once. CDR3 in amino acids: CASSLGTGGPYEQYF. In nucleotides, the CDR3 is TGTGCCAGCAGCCTTGGGACAGGGGGGCCATACGAGCAGTACTTC. The gene calls are TRBV7-9 and TRBJ2-7; 11 bases map to TRBD1. The junction had 7 bases not matched to a gene; V was cut back by 5 bases and J by 4 bases. The CDR3 sequence is 15 residues long. CDR1 SEHNR and CDR2 FQNEAQ come from the germline V gene (reference sequence). The whole variable domain, filled in from reference TRBV7-9 and TRBJ2-7, reads DTGVSQNPRHKITKRGQNVTFRCDPISEHNRLYWYRQTLGQGPEFLTYFQNEAQLEKSRLLSDRFSAERPKGSFSTLEIQRTEQGDSAMYLCASSLGTGGPYEQYFGPGTRLTVT.